This paragraph covers one T cell receptor (beta chain) sequence. Sequencing used immunoSEQ multiplex PCR; TCRdb keeps in-frame clones, though not all of them. The repertoire holds about 14,000 clones, 70% to 90% seen once, with around a tenth in the top ten. The data belong to a study of technical replicates of blood from a handful of donors. Germline V CDR1 and CDR2: LNHDA, SQIVND (reference sequence). The CDR3 contains 13 residues. V was shortened by 3 bases and J by 5 bases, with 10 bases between the two germline ends. The sequenced sample consisted of PBMCs. The TCR originated in a human donor in good health. The chain has TRBV19 and TRBJ1-2; D is unclear. The CDR3 loop reads CASSIRHEYGYTF. The CDR3 bases are TGTGCCAGTAGTATCCGACACGAATATGGCTACACCTTC.